Each of the 5 T cell receptor beta chains below was sequenced from the same sample in a study of shared T cell receptors in the human thymus. The assay was immunoSEQ multiplex PCR, and TCRdb's table has in-frame clones only and misses some. This sample has about 540,000 clones, with 75% to 80% found just once. This sample also appeared in a second study, on human thymus T cells.

The specimen sequenced was thymocytes. Receptors originate from a boy in the first two years of life with a congenital heart defect.

The chain recombines TRBV30 with TRBJ2-7; D possibly corresponds to TRBD1 (6 bases). Germline V gives CDR1 GTSNPN, CDR2 SVGIG (reference sequence). The CDR3 length is 14 residues. Trimming removed 5 bases from V and 4 bases from J, with 18 bases in between. CDR3 amino acids: CAWPLGQLTYEQYF. The CDR3 DNA sequence: TGTGCCTGGCCCCTAGGACAGCTAACTTACGAGCAGTACTTC.

The J gene is TRBJ2-7, the V gene TRBV27, with TRBD1 identical over 10 bases. The CDR3 runs 16 residues. J lost 5 bases, V lost 2 bases, and 9 bases had no gene match. In germline, CDR1 is MNHEY, CDR2 SMNVEV (reference sequence). The DNA for the CDR3 is TGTGCCAGCAGTTTACCTCCGGGACAGGGGTCTAACGAGCAGTACTTC. This sequence encodes CASSLPPGQGSNEQYF.

This clone showed up just once. The chain employs TRBV14 and TRBJ2-7; TRBD2 matches at 7 bases. Germline V gene lookup returns CDR1 SGHDN and CDR2 FVKESK. J lost 4 bases, V lost 4 bases, and 16 bases had no gene match. The CDR3 loop spans 17 amino acids. DNA for the CDR3: TGTGCCAGCAGCCCCGAGGATTTCGTGGGAGGGCCTTACGAGCAGTACTTC. Protein sequence: CASSPEDFVGGPYEQYF.

The genes are TRBV2 and TRBJ1-2; TRBD1 is a possible D gene (5 bases). CDR1 SNHLY and CDR2 FYNNEI come from the germline V gene. The CDR3 length is 11 residues. V was pared by 6 bases and J by 8 bases, with 10 bases between. CDR3 protein: CASRPGRGYTF. The DNA for the CDR3 is TGTGCCAGCAGGCCAGGGCGGGGCTACACCTTC.

V usage is TRBV28 and J usage is TRBJ2-1, with TRBD2 matching 12 bases. V dropped 2 bases and J dropped 5; count of bases not matched to a gene: 4. The germline V gene encodes CDR1 MDHEN and CDR2 SYDVKM. CDR3 length equals 16 residues. DNA of the CDR3: TGTGCCAGCAGTTTACCTGGACTAGCGGGGAACAATGAGCAGTTCTTC. Protein product: CASSLPGLAGNNEQFF.